Reported below is one TCR beta chain. The antigen is not known. This specimen belongs to a study of early T cells in non-severe SARS-CoV-2 infection. On the study more broadly: Unsorted whole blood bulk RNA was sequenced, with unpaired chains. Whole-study findings and limits: A preference for anti-spike CD8 responses marked VDJdb matching, which missed private and CD4 specificities.

The CDR3 is 13 residues long. Germline V gives CDR1 SQVTM, CDR2 ANQGSEA. The V end lost 3 bases, the J end lost 4 bases, and 9 bases lay between the germline ends. Each cDNA molecule carried a unique molecular identifier. TCRdb passed the 5' RACE reads through MiXCR, listing each CDR3 protein once. The sample carries tens of thousands of distinct CDR3 sequences, around 6.9% recorded once. This TCR derives from an adult who was a healthcare worker with PCR-confirmed SARS-CoV-2 infection or an uninfected control (not recorded which). The J gene is TRBJ2-2, the V gene TRBV29-1, with D possibly TRBD1 on 6 matching bases. Here the sequenced sample was whole blood, taken at baseline. DNA of the CDR3: TGCAGCGTTGACAGGGGTGGCACCGGGGAGCTGTTTTTT. It codes for CSVDRGGTGELFF.